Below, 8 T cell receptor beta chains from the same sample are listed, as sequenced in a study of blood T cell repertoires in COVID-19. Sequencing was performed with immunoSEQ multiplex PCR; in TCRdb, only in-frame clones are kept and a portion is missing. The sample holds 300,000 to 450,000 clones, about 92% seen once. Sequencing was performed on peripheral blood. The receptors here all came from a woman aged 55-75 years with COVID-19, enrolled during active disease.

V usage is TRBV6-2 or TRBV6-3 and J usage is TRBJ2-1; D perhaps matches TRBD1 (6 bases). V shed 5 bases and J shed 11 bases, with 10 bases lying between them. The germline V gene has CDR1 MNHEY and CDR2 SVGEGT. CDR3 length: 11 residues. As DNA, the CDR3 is TGTGCCAGCAGTCAAGGGGGAAAGCAGTTCTTC. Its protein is CASSQGGKQFF.

In DNA, the CDR3 is TGTGCCAGCAGCTTCACGGGACTCGGGGGGGCAGGTACTGAAGCTTTCTTT. Translation: CASSFTGLGGAGTEAFF. The V and J genes are TRBV7-2 and TRBJ1-1; weak D call: TRBD1 (6 bases). This CDR3 has 17 residues. The V gene lost 3 bases and the J gene lost 5 bases, with 22 bases spanning the gap. Germline lookup yields CDR1 SGHTA and CDR2 FQGNSA.

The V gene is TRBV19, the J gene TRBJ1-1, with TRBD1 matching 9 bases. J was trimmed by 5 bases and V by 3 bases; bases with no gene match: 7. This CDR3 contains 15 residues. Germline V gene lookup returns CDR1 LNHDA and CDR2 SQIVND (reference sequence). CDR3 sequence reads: CASSILQGARTEAFF. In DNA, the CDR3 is TGTGCCAGTAGTATCCTACAGGGGGCTCGGACTGAAGCTTTCTTT. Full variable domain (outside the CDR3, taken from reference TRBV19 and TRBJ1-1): DGGITQSPKYLFRKEGQNVTLSCEQNLNHDAMYWYRQDPGQGLRLIYYSQIVNDFQKGDIAEGYSVSREKKESFPLTVTSAQKNPTAFYLCASSILQGARTEAFFGQGTRLTVV.

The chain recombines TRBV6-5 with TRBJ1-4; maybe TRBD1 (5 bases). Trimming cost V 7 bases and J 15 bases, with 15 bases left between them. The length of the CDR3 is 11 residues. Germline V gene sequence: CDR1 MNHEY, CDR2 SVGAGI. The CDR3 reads CASMGGIEVFF. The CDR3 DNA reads TGTGCCAGCATGGGGGGAATCGAGGTGTTTTTT.

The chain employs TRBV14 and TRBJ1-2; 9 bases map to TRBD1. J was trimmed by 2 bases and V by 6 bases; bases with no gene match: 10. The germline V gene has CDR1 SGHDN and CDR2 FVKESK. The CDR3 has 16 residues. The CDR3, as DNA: TGTGCCAGCAGTCGCTCCGGGACAGGGAGAAACTATGGCTACACCTTC. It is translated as CASSRSGTGRNYGYTF.

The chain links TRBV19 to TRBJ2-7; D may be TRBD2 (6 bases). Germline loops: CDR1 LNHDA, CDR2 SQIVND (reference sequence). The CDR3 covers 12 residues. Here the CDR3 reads CAMEGNDYEQYF. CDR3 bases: TGTGCTATGGAGGGAAATGACTACGAGCAGTACTTC.

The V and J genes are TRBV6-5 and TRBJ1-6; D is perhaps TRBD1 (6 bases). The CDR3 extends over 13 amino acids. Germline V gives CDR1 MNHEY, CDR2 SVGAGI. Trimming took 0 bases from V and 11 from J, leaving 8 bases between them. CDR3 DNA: TGTGCCAGCAGTTACTCGGGGGCTGCACCCCTCCACTTT. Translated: CASSYSGAAPLHF.

CDR3 loop: CASSLSTGDQPQHF. In nucleotides, the CDR3 is TGTGCCAGCTCACTATCGACAGGGGATCAGCCCCAGCATTTT. V usage is TRBV18 and J usage is TRBJ1-5, with 8 bases that match TRBD1. The germline gives CDR1 KGHSH, CDR2 LQKENI. CDR3 length: 14 amino acids. V lost 4 bases and J lost 5; bases outside the gene matches: 4.